The 2 T cell receptor beta chains below come from one sample, sequenced in a study of T-cell reconstitution after alpha-beta-depleted transplantation in children. As it was prepared, the TCRbeta library received unique molecular identifiers. Each CDR3 protein gets one entry after TCRdb re-called the PCR reads with MiXCR. The sample consists of around 400,000 distinct CDR3 sequences, about a fifth of them appearing once. The sequencing here drew on PBMCs from the stem cell graft donor, taken from the stem cell graft. These TCRs come from a human donor who donated a stem cell graft to a child with acute myeloid leukemia.

This clonotype was seen ten or more times. J is TRBJ2-3 and V is TRBV29-1; the match to TRBD2 covers 8 bases. The length of the CDR3 is 14 residues. Germline V gives CDR1 SQVTM, CDR2 ANQGSEA. The V segment lost 6 bases and the J segment 0 bases; nucleotides outside the gene matches: 5. CDR3 residues: CSVALAGSTDTQYF. The CDR3 nucleotides read TGCAGCGTCGCCTTAGCGGGGAGCACAGATACGCAGTATTTT.

This clonotype was observed a handful of times. The chain carries TRBV24-1 and TRBJ2-1; 8 positions agree with TRBD2. The V gene's germline CDR1 is KGHDR and CDR2 SFDVKD. Losses at the gene ends were 4 bases for V and 4 bases for J; bases not matched to a gene: 2. This CDR3 is built from 14 residues. The chain's CDR3 is CATSDSSGYNEQFF. DNA of the CDR3: TGTGCCACCAGTGACTCTAGCGGGTACAATGAGCAGTTCTTC.